The present entry profiles one T cell receptor beta chain with its context. Germline-derived CDR1 and CDR2 are SGHVS and FQNEAQ. The CDR3 loop spans 14 amino acids. Trimming shortened V by 4 bases and J by 0 bases, and 10 bases separated the two germline ends. The authors built TCR beta libraries using iRepertoire HTBI primers and Arm-PCR of CDR3 regions. One entry per CDR3 protein results from TCRdb running MiXCR on the multiplex PCR reads. This table has hundreds of thousands of distinct CDR3 sequences, roughly 17% appearing once. The entry originates in a study of regulatory T cells in long-lasting Graves disease. Time point in this sample: newly diagnosed GD, antithyroid drugs for less than 3 months. PBMC RNA served as the TCR library source. A further study also used this sample, focusing on T cells in Graves' hyperthyroidism and ophthalmopathy. That report notes: During a first-round RT-PCR of the TCR CDR3, the HTBI primer set was used.

The clonotype was recovered from a woman aged 30 to 39 with Graves disease. The chain employs TRBV7-8 and TRBJ2-7; the D gene is possibly TRBD2 (6 bases). The sample consisted of peripheral blood mononuclear cells (PBMCs), taken at new diagnosis, from a patient treated with antithyroid drugs. The CDR3 spells CASSSGRGSYEQYF. CDR3 nucleotide sequence: TGTGCCAGCAGCTCAGGGCGGGGCTCCTACGAGCAGTACTTC.